This TCR beta chain appears in the sequencing data of a study of vaccination and CD4 T cells after COVID-19. Study-wide results and caveats: In convalescent patients, a median about 87% of reactive clones appeared only post-vaccination.

About this clonotype itself: The antigen is not known.

Researchers used the Oncomine TCR Beta short-read assay to sequence DNA from cultured CD4+ T cells. Genomic DNA was isolated from CD4+ T cells that had been cultured. Via MiXCR, TCRdb re-called the PCR reads, giving one row per CDR3 protein. The table has under 20,000 distinct CDR3 sequences, about 40% seen once. Time point given: late sampling 161 to 241 days after vaccination in a few convalescent patients. Treatment defined: 10-day PBMC culture with coronavirus spike peptide pools or control peptides (ViraFEST assay). Dates of positive PCR ran from March to December 2020, before US Alpha, Beta and Delta variants. The origin of this receptor is a human donor who had recovered from COVID-19. Sequenced here: CD4+ T cells from blood, cultured in vitro, sampled about 7 months after SARS-CoV-2 vaccination.

The CDR3 DNA reads as TGTGCCAGCAGCACAGGGGGCGATAATGAAAAACTGTTTTTT. Amino acids: CASSTGGDNEKLFF. This chain links TRBV7-9 with TRBJ1-4; TRBD1 agrees at 9 bases. With 5 bases clipped from V and 4 bases from J, the junction kept 2 bases outside the gene matches. The germline V gene has CDR1 SEHNR and CDR2 FQNEAQ (reference sequence). CDR3 length: 14 amino acids.